One sample yielded the 28 T cell receptor beta chains listed below, sequenced in a study of T cell clonotyping in hematopoietic cell transplantation. Measured with immunoSEQ multiplex PCR; TCRdb has only the in-frame clones, and not every one. The sample yields 16,000 or so clones, 71% seen once. The sequenced material came from peripheral blood mononuclear cells. The receptors here all came from a woman aged 55-75 years in good health. Some clones in this sample may be carry-over from other donors' samples.

This chain joins TRBV11-3 and TRBJ2-3; 9 bases agree with TRBD2. J lost 5 bases, V lost 0 bases, and 9 bases had no gene match. Germline V lookup: CDR1 SGHNT, CDR2 YENEEA. CDR3 length: 17 residues. The CDR3 DNA reads TGTGCCAGCAGCTTAGATTGGACGCGGGGGGGCCAAGATACGCAGTATTTT. It translates to CASSLDWTRGGQDTQYF.

For the CDR3, the DNA is TGTGCCAGCACCCAACAGGGGTTGGTCCTCCACTTT. Protein sequence: CASTQQGLVLHF. The gene calls are TRBV28 and TRBJ1-6; TRBD1 matches 7 bases. Per the germline V gene, CDR1 is MDHEN and CDR2 is SYDVKM. The CDR3 extends over 12 amino acids. The ends lost 7 bases at V and 15 bases at J; junction bases unmatched: 9.

Comments on this clone: At one boundary the junction diverges from the germline segment, which might be a read error. V and J are TRBV23-1 and TRBJ2-7, with TRBD2 as a possible D gene (5 bases). TRBV23-1 is an ORF, with its function uncertain. The CDR3 is 15 amino acids. The CDR3 loop reads CASSHRDGRSYEQCF. The CDR3 coding sequence is TGCGCCAGCAGTCATCGGGATGGTAGGTCCTACGAGCAGTGCTTC.

The chain couples TRBV7-2 to TRBJ2-7; D could derive from TRBD1 or TRBD2 (5 bases each). Germline CDR1 SGHTA, CDR2 FQGNSA. Trimming removed 5 bases at V and 4 bases at J, with 24 bases between. This CDR3 region has 17 residues. The CDR3 here is CASSTYPAGTQPYEQYF. The DNA for the CDR3 is TGTGCCAGCAGCACCTATCCTGCCGGGACGCAGCCTTACGAGCAGTACTTC.

This chain connects TRBV7-3 to TRBJ2-3; TRBD1 matches at 8 bases. This CDR3 contains 16 residues. Germline lookup yields CDR1 SGHTA and CDR2 FQGTGA. The ends lost 4 bases at V and 1 base at J; junction bases unmatched: 7. The CDR3 DNA reads as TGTGCCAGCAGCTCTCAGGGGGCGCGGGGCACAGATACGCAGTATTTT. The encoded protein is CASSSQGARGTDTQYF. Full variable domain (remainder filled in from reference TRBV7-3 and TRBJ2-3): GAGVSQTPSNKVTEKGKYVELRCDPISGHTALYWYRQSLGQGPEFLIYFQGTGAADDSGLPNDRFFAVRPEGSVSTLKIQRTERGDSAVYLCASSSQGARGTDTQYFGPGTRLTVL.

This sequence joins TRBV5-4 and TRBJ1-1, with TRBD1 matching over 8 bases. Trimming removed 5 bases from V and 4 bases from J; junction bases left unmatched: 7. Germline CDR1 is SGHNT and CDR2 is YYREEE (reference sequence). The CDR3 loop spans 14 amino acids. CDR3 in DNA: TGTGCCAGCAGGTTCCAGGGGGCGAGCACTGAAGCTTTCTTT. It codes for CASRFQGASTEAFF.

The chain's CDR3 is CASSSGQLAFF. The CDR3, as DNA: TGTGCCAGCAGTTCTGGACAGTTAGCTTTCTTT. The chain employs TRBV6-5 and TRBJ1-1; a possible D gene is TRBD1 (6 bases). Trimming took off 4 bases at V and 10 bases at J, with 10 bases between the two ends. Germline lookup yields CDR1 MNHEY and CDR2 SVGAGI. This CDR3 has 11 residues.

The chain carries TRBV4-3 and TRBJ2-2, with D perhaps assigned TRBD1 or TRBD2 (5 bases each). CDR3 size: 12 residues. From germline, CDR1 is LGHNA and CDR2 YSLEER. Trimming took 3 bases from V and 7 from J, leaving 6 bases between them. The CDR3: CASSQGVGELFF. CDR3 coding DNA: TGCGCCAGCAGCCAGGGGGTCGGGGAGCTGTTTTTT.

CDR3 protein: CASTEDTEAFF. The DNA for the CDR3 is TGTGCCAGTACCGAGGACACTGAAGCTTTCTTT. The chain has TRBV19 and TRBJ1-1, with unresolved D. The germline V gene has CDR1 LNHDA and CDR2 SQIVND (reference sequence). Trimming took off 7 bases at V and 3 bases at J, with 6 bases between the two ends. There are 11 residues in the CDR3.

The chain links TRBV25-1 to TRBJ1-1; D unresolved. Germline V CDR1 and CDR2: MGHDK, SYGVNS. The V and J ends lost 8 bases and 5 bases respectively, with 9 bases between them. The CDR3 contains 11 residues. CDR3 nucleotide sequence: TGTGCCAGCTCGCCGGGGACTGAAGCTTTCTTT. Protein sequence: CASSPGTEAFF.

The J gene is TRBJ2-5, the V gene TRBV9, with a tentative D call TRBD2 (5 bases). The CDR3 is made up of 12 amino acids. V lost 0 bases and J 7 bases, leaving 7 bases between the germline ends. CDR1 is SGDLS, CDR2 YYNGEE, per germline. Written as DNA, the CDR3 is TGTGCCAGCAGCGTAGGAGAGGGGACCCAGTACTTC. Its translation: CASSVGEGTQYF.

The rearrangement links TRBV19 to TRBJ2-5; perhaps D is TRBD1 or TRBD2 (5 bases each). Germline CDR1 LNHDA, CDR2 SQIVND (reference sequence). The CDR3 covers 13 residues. Trimming took off 5 bases at V and 5 bases at J, with 12 bases between the two ends. CDR3 coding DNA: TGTGCCAGTAGTCTGGTAGGGGACGAGACCCAGTACTTC. Its translation: CASSLVGDETQYF. Drawing the rest from reference TRBV19 and TRBJ2-5, the complete variable domain is DGGITQSPKYLFRKEGQNVTLSCEQNLNHDAMYWYRQDPGQGLRLIYYSQIVNDFQKGDIAEGYSVSREKKESFPLTVTSAQKNPTAFYLCASSLVGDETQYFGPGTRLLVL.

The chain couples TRBV7-2 to TRBJ2-2; D not resolved. The CDR3 consists of 12 residues. Per the germline V gene, CDR1 is SGHTA and CDR2 is FQGNSA. V lost 5 bases to trimming and J lost 4 bases, with 5 bases between them. The CDR3 spells CASSPSTGELFF. DNA of the CDR3: TGTGCCAGCAGCCCATCCACCGGGGAGCTGTTTTTT.

V is TRBV7-9 and J is TRBJ2-6; maybe TRBD1 (5 bases). Germline V gene sequence: CDR1 SEHNR, CDR2 FQNEAQ (reference sequence). There are 14 residues in the CDR3. The V and J ends lost 8 bases and 0 bases respectively, with 8 bases between them. CDR3 sequence: CASLRDSGANVLTF. The CDR3 nucleotides are TGTGCCAGCCTCAGGGACTCTGGGGCCAACGTCCTGACTTTC. Full variable domain (remainder filled in from reference TRBV7-9 and TRBJ2-6): DTGVSQNPRHKITKRGQNVTFRCDPISEHNRLYWYRQTLGQGPEFLTYFQNEAQLEKSRLLSDRFSAERPKGSFSTLEIQRTEQGDSAMYLCASLRDSGANVLTFGAGSRLTVL.

By proportion, this clone is medium-sized. The rearrangement links TRBV6-1 to TRBJ1-6; D is perhaps TRBD1 (5 bases). There are 15 residues in the CDR3. Germline CDR1 and CDR2: MNHNS and SASEGT. The germline V and J ends were trimmed by 6 bases and 6 bases, with 15 bases remaining between them. Here the CDR3 DNA reads TGTGCCAGCAGCGATGGGCCAGGGATTAATTCACCCCTCCACTTT. Translated: CASSDGPGINSPLHF.

The V and J genes are TRBV28 and TRBJ1-5, with TRBD1 as a possible D gene (6 bases). The germline V and J ends were trimmed by 3 bases and 4 bases, with 16 bases remaining between them. The length of the CDR3 is 16 residues. From germline, CDR1 is MDHEN and CDR2 SYDVKM. CDR3 DNA: TGTGCCAGCAGTTTCACTTACAGGGTACGAAATCAGCCCCAGCATTTT. This encodes CASSFTYRVRNQPQHF. Looking up the rest from reference TRBV28 and TRBJ1-5 gives the full variable domain: DVKVTQSSRYLVKRTGEKVFLECVQDMDHENMFWYRQDPGLGLRLIYFSYDVKMKEKGDIPEGYSVSREKKERFSLILESASTNQTSMYLCASSFTYRVRNQPQHFGDGTRLSIL.

The chain is built from TRBV4-3 and TRBJ2-5, with 9 positions matching TRBD2. Germline-derived CDR1 and CDR2 are LGHNA and YSLEER. V was pared by 3 bases and J by 4 bases, with 6 bases of the junction left unmatched. The CDR3 runs 15 residues. The CDR3 sequence is CASSQSLAGSETQYF. The CDR3 region has the DNA TGCGCCAGCAGCCAGTCCCTAGCGGGGTCAGAGACCCAGTACTTC.

This clone has just a few counts. The chain couples TRBV4-1 to TRBJ2-7; D is undetermined. The V end was cut by 2 bases, the J end by 3 bases, with 14 bases between. The CDR3 has 15 amino acids. Per the germline V gene, CDR1 is MGHRA and CDR2 is YSYEKL. For the CDR3, the DNA is TGCGCCAGCAGCCAACTACCGGGTCTCGGCTACGAGCAGTACTTC. Translating gives CASSQLPGLGYEQYF.

V gene TRBV30 combines with J gene TRBJ2-5, with 8 bases identical to TRBD2. Unmatched junction bases numbered 7, after V lost 1 base and J lost 0 bases. In germline, CDR1 is GTSNPN, CDR2 SVGIG (reference sequence). CDR3 length: 16 residues. CDR3 sequence (DNA): TGTGCCTGGAGTGAACCACTAGCGGCTCACCAAGAGACCCAGTACTTC. Translated, it gives CAWSEPLAAHQETQYF.

The J gene is TRBJ2-1, the V gene TRBV14; the match to TRBD2 covers 13 bases. This CDR3 contains 16 residues. The V gene end was trimmed by 6 bases and the J gene end by 4 bases; junction bases not matched to a gene: 6. The germline V gene has CDR1 SGHDN and CDR2 FVKESK. CDR3 sequence: CASSIPGLAGYNEQFF. In DNA form, the CDR3 reads TGTGCCAGCAGTATACCGGGACTAGCGGGATACAATGAGCAGTTCTTC.

This clone has a handful of counts. The chain joins TRBV6-5 to TRBJ2-3, with D uncertain. There are 14 residues in the CDR3. CDR1 MNHEY and CDR2 SVGAGI come from the germline V gene. The germline V and J ends were trimmed by 0 bases and 4 bases, with 8 bases remaining between them. The DNA of the CDR3 is TGTGCCAGCAGTTACTCACCGGGCGCAGATACGCAGTATTTT. It translates to CASSYSPGADTQYF.

The J gene is TRBJ1-5, the V gene TRBV7-6; no firm D call. V shed 2 bases and J shed 7 bases, with 9 bases lying between them. Germline V gene lookup returns CDR1 SGHVS and CDR2 FNYEAQ. The CDR3 sequence is 13 residues long. The CDR3 loop is CASSLQMSQPQHF. The CDR3 region has the DNA TGTGCCAGCAGCTTACAAATGTCCCAGCCCCAGCATTTT. Combining the CDR3 with reference TRBV7-6 and TRBJ1-5 gives the whole variable domain GAGVSQSPRYKVTKRGQDVALRCDPISGHVSLYWYRQALGQGPEFLTYFNYEAQQDKSGLPNDRFSAERPEGSISTLTIQRTEQRDSAMYRCASSLQMSQPQHFGDGTRLSIL.

The rearrangement joins TRBV30 to TRBJ2-2; D gene uncertain. The CDR3 extends over 15 amino acids. With 1 base removed from V and 1 base from J, the gap between germline ends came to 10 bases. Germline values: CDR1 GTSNPN, CDR2 SVGIG (reference sequence). The CDR3 region is CAWSGLLLNTGELFF. In DNA, the CDR3 is TGTGCCTGGAGTGGACTGCTACTGAACACCGGGGAGCTGTTTTTT.

This sequence joins TRBV19 and TRBJ1-2, with unresolved D. Germline CDR1 LNHDA, CDR2 SQIVND (reference sequence). V lost 4 bases and J 7 bases, leaving 13 bases between the germline ends. The CDR3 length is 13 residues. The CDR3 spells CASSKMEFIGYTF. The CDR3 DNA reads as TGTGCCAGTAGTAAAATGGAGTTCATTGGCTACACCTTC.

The CDR3 loop reads CASSEWGTQPTQYF. CDR3 bases: TGTGCCAGCAGTGAATGGGGGACGCAGCCGACCCAGTACTTC. The chain carries TRBV6-1 and TRBJ2-5, with D tentatively TRBD1 or TRBD2 (5 bases each). The V end lost 2 bases, the J end lost 7 bases, and 14 bases lay between the germline ends. The CDR3 sequence is 14 residues long. CDR1 MNHNS and CDR2 SASEGT come from the germline V gene.

This clone was detected only once. This chain connects TRBV9 to TRBJ1-2, with D perhaps matching TRBD1 (6 bases). The CDR3 runs to 16 residues. V lost 4 bases and J 6 bases, leaving 22 bases between the germline ends. Germline-derived CDR1 and CDR2 are SGDLS and YYNGEE. In nucleotides, the CDR3 is TGTGCCAGCAGCACCCAGCCGAATACAGGGTATCATGGCTACACCTTC. Translating it yields CASSTQPNTGYHGYTF. Combining the CDR3 with reference TRBV9 and TRBJ1-2 gives the whole variable domain DSGVTQTPKHLITATGQRVTLRCSPRSGDLSVYWYQQSLDQGLQFLIQYYNGEERAKGNILERFSAQQFPDLHSELNLSSLELGDSALYFCASSTQPNTGYHGYTFGSGTRLTVV.

The genes are TRBV5-6 and TRBJ2-1; D remains unclear. The germline V gene has CDR1 SGHDT and CDR2 YYEEEE. Trimming took 0 bases from V and 7 from J, leaving 5 bases between them. There are 12 residues in the CDR3. Here the CDR3 reads CASSLVRNEQFF. The DNA for the CDR3 is TGTGCCAGCAGCTTGGTCAGAAATGAGCAGTTCTTC.

V gene TRBV28 combines with J gene TRBJ1-2; D remains unclear. Trimming pared 2 bases from V and 0 bases from J, leaving 7 bases between. The length of the CDR3 is 14 residues. Germline assignment: CDR1 MDHEN and CDR2 SYDVKM. CDR3 in DNA: TGTGCCAGCAGTTTAGGTGGGTCTAACTATGGCTACACCTTC. Its protein is CASSLGGSNYGYTF.